This T cell receptor (beta chain) was found in a study of blood T cell repertoires in COVID-19. Across the whole study: The cDNA or gDNA used as material had been derived from T cells, B-cell-depleted T cells, or PBMCs.

In its sample, this clone was seen a few times. Per the authors' pipeline: Reference gene primer amplification gave estimated nucleated cell counts. Produced via immunoSEQ multiplex PCR; TCRdb's table is partial and in-frame only. V and J calls and clone size are given by that table; D and trimming were obtained from the DNA. The table lists 210,000 or so clones, 80% to 90% of them singletons. The CDR3 is 15 amino acids. In germline, CDR1 is SNHLY, CDR2 FYNNEI. The V end was cut by 1 base, the J end by 3 bases, with 12 bases between. Sequenced sample: peripheral blood. The receptor was isolated from a man aged 50-59 years with acute or convalescent COVID-19. This sequence joins TRBV2 and TRBJ1-1; D possibly corresponds to TRBD1 (5 bases). The CDR3 DNA is TGTGCCAGCAGTGAAGGCAGGGTGAGGCACACTGAAGCTTTCTTT. It specifies CASSEGRVRHTEAFF.